This T cell receptor beta chain was observed in a study of blood T cell repertoires in COVID-19. As for the study in general: Researchers got acute and convalescent COVID-19 samples from the United States, Italy and Spain.

The junction had 4 bases not matched to a gene; V was cut back by 5 bases and J by 5 bases. CDR1 and CDR2 from the germline V gene are SGHAT and FQDESV (reference sequence). The CDR3 has 13 residues. Source study methods: Estimation of nucleated cell counts relied on the amplification of reference gene primers. Method: immunoSEQ multiplex PCR; TCRdb's copy keeps in-frame clones and lacks some. V, J and clone size were drawn from that table, and D and trimming were deduced from the DNA. The repertoire includes over 150,000 clones, around nine tenths of them detected once, and 9.5% to 15% sits in the top ten. Patients of the Seattle cohort, enrolled during active infection, were followed longitudinally. This clone was recorded only once.

The TCR originated in a woman aged 65 to 85 with COVID-19, enrolled during active disease. The rearrangement links TRBV11-1 to TRBJ1-1, with 8 bases fitting TRBD1. Sample: peripheral blood. CDR3 nucleotide sequence: TGTGCCAGCAGCCCCCGACAGGGGACTGAAGCTTTCTTT. Its translation: CASSPRQGTEAFF.